Below, 25 T cell receptor beta chains from the same sample are listed, as sequenced in a study of T cell clonality in common variable immunodeficiency. Clones were sequenced by immunoSEQ multiplex PCR, and TCRdb holds only the in-frame ones, with some missing. Sampling found about 47,000 clones, none seen once. Sequenced: peripheral blood mononuclear cells. All receptors derive from a person aged 18-69 years in good health.

This clone was counted at least ten times. The read falls 3 residues short of the CDR3 end, and the missing part is taken from the germline J gene. The chain combines TRBV7-6 with TRBJ2-7; 9 positions match TRBD1. The CDR3 totals 14 residues. Germline CDR1 is SGHVS and CDR2 is FNYEAQ. J lost 5 bases, V lost 5 bases, and 7 bases had no gene match. CDR3 residues: CASSQRDRAHEQYF. The CDR3 DNA, read in part, is TGTGCCAGCAGCCAGAGGGACAGGGCCCACGAG.

This clone was seen many times. The CDR3 end is not reached by the read, which stops 3 residues before it; the germline J gene fills it in. The chain employs TRBV11-2 and TRBJ2-5, with TRBD1 matching over 11 bases. After removal of 7 bases from V and 4 bases from J, the junction contained 8 bases not matched to a gene. CDR3 length: 15 amino acids. CDR1 and CDR2 from the germline V gene are SGHAT and FQNNGV. The CDR3 here is CASITGQGGRETQYF. The CDR3 DNA, read in part, is TGTGCCAGCATCACGGGACAGGGGGGGCGAGAGACC.

Comment on this clone: An end of the junction does not agree with germline; a read error may underlie this. The read terminates 3 residues before the CDR3 end, so the remaining end is supplied by the germline J gene. Other nucleotide sequences in the sample specify the same CDR3. The chain links TRBV5-1 to TRBJ1-3, with unresolved D. Germline values: CDR1 SGHRS, CDR2 YFSETQ. This CDR3 is 15 amino acids long. CDR3 residues: CASSLAGSGGNTIYF. CDR3 DNA, as far as it was read: TGCGCCAGCAGCTTGGCCGGATCAGGTGGAAACACA.

This clone has a handful of counts. The read terminates 3 residues ahead of where the CDR3 ends, so the germline J gene completes it. This chain joins TRBV6-1 and TRBJ2-7; tentative D call: TRBD1 (5 bases). CDR3 length: 16 amino acids. V lost 2 bases and J lost 3, with 17 bases in between. Germline assignment: CDR1 MNHNS and CDR2 SASEGT. The CDR3 DNA, read in part, is TGTGCCAGCAGTGAATTGGTAACGGGCAGGGACTACGAG. Its protein is CASSELVTGRDYE. The entire CDR3 protein reads CASSELVTGRDYEQYF.

Comments on this clone: The read ends 3 residues early relative to the CDR3; the germline J gene fills the gap. The genes are TRBV2 and TRBJ1-1; D is undetermined. The V gene lost 3 bases and the J gene lost 3 bases, with 11 bases spanning the gap. This CDR3 region has 14 residues. Germline V lookup: CDR1 SNHLY, CDR2 FYNNEI. The part of the CDR3 DNA that was read is TGTGCCAGCAGTGATAGTCCGATCCACACTGAA. It encodes CASSDSPIHTE. The complete CDR3 reads CASSDSPIHTEAFF.

This clone came up many times. The read ends 3 residues before the CDR3 terminus; that terminus is restored from the germline J gene. V usage is TRBV7-6 and J usage is TRBJ1-1, with 7 nucleotides matching TRBD1. There are 15 residues in the CDR3. The V gene end was trimmed by 4 bases and the J gene end by 1 base; junction bases not matched to a gene: 6. Germline V lookup: CDR1 SGHVS, CDR2 FNYEAQ. The CDR3 sequence is CASSSPGGKNTEAFF. The part of the CDR3 DNA that was read is TGTGCCAGCAGCTCACCAGGGGGGAAGAACACTGAA.

This clone showed up many times. The missing CDR3 end, 3 residues past where the read stops, is filled in from the germline J gene. V and J are TRBV20-1 and TRBJ1-4, with 10 positions matching TRBD1. J lost 6 bases, V lost 5 bases, and 3 bases had no gene match. CDR1 is DFQATT, CDR2 SNEGSKA, per germline (reference sequence). CDR3 size: 13 residues. The DNA read from the CDR3 is TGCAGTGCTGACGACAGGGGGCATGAAAAA. Its translation is CSADDRGHEK. The entire CDR3 reads CSADDRGHEKLFF.

This clone was seen many times. The CDR3 end falls 3 residues outside the read, so it is completed with the germline J gene. The J gene is TRBJ2-7, the V gene TRBV7-9; D gene uncertain. This CDR3 is built from 14 residues. Germline V gene sequence: CDR1 SEHNR, CDR2 FQNEAQ (reference sequence). Trimming removed 2 bases at V and 2 bases at J, with 10 bases between. CDR3 protein: CASSLSGPAYEQYF. The sequenced CDR3 bases are TGTGCCAGCAGCTTAAGTGGGCCTGCCTACGAG.

This clone has a count of ten or more. The CDR3 loop reads CASGSGQGIRNTIYF. The sequenced part of the CDR3 DNA is TGTGCTAGTGGTTCGGGACAGGGAATAAGAAACACC. V and J are TRBV12-5 and TRBJ1-3, with 9 bases fitting TRBD1. The CDR3 end lies 3 residues beyond the end of the read and is filled in from the germline J gene. V was pared by 4 bases and J by 5 bases, with 6 bases of the junction left unmatched. The CDR3 loop spans 15 amino acids. Germline V CDR1 and CDR2: LGHNT, FRNRAP. The full variable domain, in which reference TRBV12-5 and TRBJ1-3 provide the parts outside the CDR3, is DARVTQTPRHKVTEMGQEVTMRCQPILGHNTVFWYRQTMMQGLELLAYFRNRAPLDDSGMPKDRFSAEMPDATLATLKIQPSEPRDSAVYFCASGSGQGIRNTIYFGEGSWLTVV.

The table lists this clone with many counts. Coverage ceases 3 residues before the CDR3 finishes, and the germline J gene fills in the end. V and J are TRBV5-1 and TRBJ1-4; D not resolved. In germline, CDR1 is SGHRS, CDR2 YFSETQ. The CDR3 length is 13 residues. The CDR3 reads CASSPGGDSPLFF. The part of the CDR3 DNA that was read is TGCGCCAGCAGCCCGGGTGGTGATTCACCA.

This clone has a count of ten or more. Sequencing ends 3 residues short of the CDR3 end; the germline J gene provides the rest. The chain couples TRBV20-1 to TRBJ2-3; D may be TRBD2 (7 bases). Trimming removed 0 bases from V and 5 bases from J, with 15 bases in between. The germline V gene encodes CDR1 DFQATT and CDR2 SNEGSKA (reference sequence). The CDR3 length is 15 residues. Incomplete CDR3 DNA: TGCAGTGCTAGAGATTGGGGGCGGGGGCAAGATACG. Protein product: CSARDWGRGQDT. The CDR3 as a whole reads CSARDWGRGQDTQYF.

This clone was counted at least ten times. The CDR3 goes on 3 residues after the read ends, and that part is filled in from the germline J gene. This rearrangement joins TRBV30 to TRBJ2-3, with D tentatively TRBD2 (5 bases). The CDR3 is made up of 14 amino acids. Trimming left V 5 bases short and J 2 bases short, with 14 bases between. Per the germline V gene, CDR1 is GTSNPN and CDR2 is SVGIG (reference sequence). The CDR3 bases that were read are TGTGCCTGGGCGGGTACCTTCCTCACAGATACG. It translates to CAWAGTFLTDT. The whole CDR3 region reads CAWAGTFLTDTQYF.

A few counts support this clone. The CDR3 end is not reached by the read, which stops 3 residues before it; the germline J gene fills it in. The chain recombines TRBV7-2 with TRBJ2-3; perhaps TRBD1 as D (5 bases). Germline V lookup: CDR1 SGHTA, CDR2 FQGNSA. CDR3 length: 13 amino acids. CDR3 sequence: CASSLGQNQPQYF. The sequenced CDR3 bases are TGTGCCAGCAGCTTAGGACAGAATCAGCCG.

This clone was detected many times. The read halts 3 residues ahead of the CDR3 end, with the missing end drawn from the germline J gene. The sample carries other DNA sequences with the same CDR3. The chain couples TRBV23-1 to TRBJ1-3; 8 bases fit TRBD1. TRBV23-1 is an ORF; its function is uncertain. The CDR3 runs to 20 residues. Trimming removed 3 bases from V and 0 bases from J; junction bases left unmatched: 16. The CDR3 loop reads CASSQYPGTGERLSGNTIYF. The sequenced CDR3 bases are TGCGCCAGCAGTCAGTATCCCGGGACAGGAGAACGGCTCTCTGGAAACACC.

This clone has more than one count but fewer than ten. The CDR3 bases that were read are TGTGCCAGCAGCTACATTGGCAGGGGGGTGGAGACG. It translates to CASSYIGRGVET. The CDR3 in full is CASSYIGRGVETQYF. The chain couples TRBV11-2 to TRBJ2-3; the D gene is possibly TRBD1 (7 bases). The read terminates 3 residues ahead of where the CDR3 ends, so the germline J gene completes it. Germline lookup yields CDR1 SGHAT and CDR2 FQNNGV. CDR3 length equals 15 residues.

This clone was detected only a few times. Read sequence stops 3 residues before the CDR3 end, and the germline J gene provides the missing end. The chain joins TRBV30 to TRBJ2-2; 7 positions agree with TRBD1. The CDR3 sequence is 13 residues long. Germline V lookup: CDR1 GTSNPN, CDR2 SVGIG (reference sequence). The part of the CDR3 DNA that was read is TGTGCCTCAAAGACAGGGTTTAGTGAAAAG. Its protein product is CASKTGFSEK. The whole CDR3 region reads CASKTGFSEKLFF.

This clone showed up many times. Coverage ceases 3 residues before the CDR3 finishes, and the germline J gene fills in the end. The J gene is TRBJ2-3, the V gene TRBV9; D possibly corresponds to TRBD1 (6 bases). The CDR3 covers 13 residues. V dropped 2 bases and J dropped 6 bases, with 10 bases sitting between them. The germline V gene has CDR1 SGDLS and CDR2 YYNGEE. CDR3 loop: CASSVGTGDTQYF. Partial CDR3 DNA: TGTGCCAGCAGCGTGGGAACAGGGGATACG.

A note on this clone: From the germline J gene comes the end of the CDR3, since the read stops 3 residues before it. This chain links TRBV10-1 with TRBJ2-7; weak D call: TRBD1 (5 bases). CDR3 length: 12 amino acids. CDR1 is WNHNN and CDR2 is SYGVQD in the germline V gene (reference sequence). The ends were cut back, 4 bases at V and 4 bases at J, with 8 bases in the middle. This chain's CDR3 is CASSGPGYEQYF. Incomplete CDR3 DNA: TGCGCCAGCAGTGGACCAGGGTACGAG.

This clone was picked up many times. The read is 3 residues too short to cover the CDR3 end, so that end is filled in from the germline J gene. The rearrangement uses TRBV7-2 and TRBJ2-7; 7 bases match TRBD1. The CDR3 runs 15 residues. The germline gives CDR1 SGHTA, CDR2 FQGNSA. Trimming cost V 5 bases and J 2 bases; bases outside gene matches: 9. The CDR3 here is CASSPRGGSPYEQYF. CDR3 DNA, as far as it was read: TGTGCCAGCAGCCCTAGAGGGGGCTCCCCCTACGAG.

This clone has ten or more counts. The read terminates 3 residues before the CDR3 end, so the remaining end is supplied by the germline J gene. The rearrangement uses TRBV30 and TRBJ1-5; TRBD1 aligns across 9 bases. The CDR3 is 14 amino acids. V was clipped by 5 bases and J by 1 base; unmatched bases: 3. The germline CDR1 and CDR2 sequences are GTSNPN and SVGIG (reference sequence). CDR3 amino acids: CAWGQGLSNQPQHF. Incomplete CDR3 DNA: TGTGCCTGGGGACAGGGGTTGAGCAATCAGCCC. Together with reference TRBV30 and TRBJ1-5, the CDR3 gives the full variable domain: SQTIHQWPATLVQPVGSPLSLECTVEGTSNPNLYWYRQAAGRGLQLLFYSVGIGQISSEVPQNLSASRPQDRQFILSSKKLLLSDSGFYLCAWGQGLSNQPQHFGDGTRLSIL.

This clone occurred many times. The CDR3 end falls 3 residues outside the read, so it is completed with the germline J gene. The chain has TRBV14 and TRBJ2-7; 8 bases fit TRBD1. Trimming at V came to 4 bases and at J to 3 bases, leaving 5 bases not matched to a gene. This CDR3 spans 14 amino acids. Germline-derived CDR1 and CDR2 are SGHDN and FVKESK. CDR3 bases read: TGTGCCAGCAGCCGAGACAGGGGAATCTACGAG. It codes for CASSRDRGIYE. The complete CDR3 reads CASSRDRGIYEQYF.

This clone was seen ten or more times. The CDR3 end lies 3 residues beyond the end of the read and is filled in from the germline J gene. The rearrangement uses TRBV30 and TRBJ1-5, with D perhaps TRBD1 (5 bases). Deletions cut 0 bases from V and 7 bases from J, with 10 bases between. The CDR3 is made up of 13 amino acids. Germline V gene lookup returns CDR1 GTSNPN and CDR2 SVGIG (reference sequence). CDR3 bases read: TGTGCCTGGAGTGTAGGGGATGACCAGCCC. Translation: CAWSVGDDQP. The complete CDR3 reads CAWSVGDDQPQHF.

There are many counts of this clone. The read is 3 residues too short to cover the CDR3 end, so that end is filled in from the germline J gene. The chain joins TRBV2 to TRBJ1-1, with TRBD1 as a possible D gene (5 bases). The CDR3 has 14 amino acids. Germline values: CDR1 SNHLY, CDR2 FYNNEI. V lost 3 bases, J lost 1 base, and 9 bases lay in between. The part of the CDR3 DNA that was read is TGTGCCAGCAGTGACACAGGAAGGAACACTGAA. Translation: CASSDTGRNTE. From start to end, the CDR3 is CASSDTGRNTEAFF.

This clone was detected only a few times. Read coverage stops 3 residues before the CDR3 terminus; the germline J gene supplies the remainder. The rearrangement joins TRBV7-9 to TRBJ2-7; D perhaps matches TRBD2 (6 bases). CDR1 SEHNR and CDR2 FQNEAQ come from the germline V gene (reference sequence). This CDR3 has 15 residues. V lost 5 bases and J 5 bases, leaving 19 bases between the germline ends. CDR3 protein: CASSLAGLALDEQYF. The sequenced part of the CDR3 DNA is TGTGCCAGCAGCCTGGCCGGGCTAGCGCTAGACGAG.

This clone was counted ten times or more. Sequencing ends 3 residues short of the CDR3 end; the germline J gene provides the rest. The rearrangement uses TRBV5-1 and TRBJ2-2; tentatively, D is TRBD1 (5 bases). Trimming pared 1 base from V and 2 bases from J, leaving 9 bases between. This CDR3 has 15 residues. Germline CDR1 is SGHRS and CDR2 is YFSETQ. The CDR3 region is CASSLRGDNTGELFF. The CDR3 DNA, read in part, is TGCGCCAGCAGCTTGAGGGGCGATAACACCGGGGAG.